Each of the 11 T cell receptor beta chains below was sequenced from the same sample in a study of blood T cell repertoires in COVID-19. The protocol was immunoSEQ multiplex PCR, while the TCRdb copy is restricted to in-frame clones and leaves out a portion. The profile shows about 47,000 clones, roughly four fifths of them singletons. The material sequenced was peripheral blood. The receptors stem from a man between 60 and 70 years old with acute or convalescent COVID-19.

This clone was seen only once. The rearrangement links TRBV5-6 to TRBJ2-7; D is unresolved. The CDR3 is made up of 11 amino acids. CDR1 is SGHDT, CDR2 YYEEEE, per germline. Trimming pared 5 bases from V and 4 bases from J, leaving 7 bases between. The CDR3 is CASRREYEQYF. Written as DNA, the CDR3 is TGTGCCAGCAGACGAGAGTACGAGCAGTACTTC.

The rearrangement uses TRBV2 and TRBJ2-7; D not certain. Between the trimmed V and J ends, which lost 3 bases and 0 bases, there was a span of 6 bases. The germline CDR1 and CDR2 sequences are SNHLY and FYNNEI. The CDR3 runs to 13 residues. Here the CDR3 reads CASSDEDSYEQYF. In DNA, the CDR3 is TGTGCCAGCAGTGACGAGGACTCCTACGAGCAGTACTTC.

The CDR3 reads CAWRGSGWNTEAFF. CDR3 in DNA: TGTGCCTGGAGAGGGAGCGGCTGGAACACTGAAGCTTTCTTT. The chain couples TRBV30 to TRBJ1-1; D uncertain. The V gene's germline CDR1 is GTSNPN and CDR2 SVGIG (reference sequence). The CDR3 is 14 amino acids. V was cut by 3 bases and J by 1 base, with 12 bases left in between.

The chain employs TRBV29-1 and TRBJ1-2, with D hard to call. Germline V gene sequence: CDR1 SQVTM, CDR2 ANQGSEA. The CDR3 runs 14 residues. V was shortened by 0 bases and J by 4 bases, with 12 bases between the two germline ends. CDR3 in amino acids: CSVEDRESGYGYTF. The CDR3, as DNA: TGCAGCGTTGAAGATCGGGAGTCCGGCTATGGCTACACCTTC.

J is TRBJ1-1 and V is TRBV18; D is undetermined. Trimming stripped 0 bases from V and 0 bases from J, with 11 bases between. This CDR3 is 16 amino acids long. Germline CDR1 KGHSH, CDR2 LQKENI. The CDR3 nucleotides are TGTGCCAGCTCACCACCGGTGAGACAAATGAACACTGAAGCTTTCTTT. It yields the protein CASSPPVRQMNTEAFF.

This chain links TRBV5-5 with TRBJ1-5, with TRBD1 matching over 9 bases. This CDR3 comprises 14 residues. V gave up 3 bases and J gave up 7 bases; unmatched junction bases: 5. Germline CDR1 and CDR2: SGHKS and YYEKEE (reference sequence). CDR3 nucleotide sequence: TGTGCCAGCAGCTGGACAGGGGTAGTCCAGCCCCAGCATTTT. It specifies CASSWTGVVQPQHF.

Here the CDR3 reads CASSDSGQGTSPLHF. CDR3 in DNA: TGTGCCAGTAGTGATTCGGGACAGGGGACTTCACCCCTCCACTTT. The chain links TRBV19 to TRBJ1-6, with 10 bases that match TRBD1. Germline V lookup: CDR1 LNHDA, CDR2 SQIVND (reference sequence). J was trimmed by 9 bases and V by 5 bases; bases with no gene match: 7. This CDR3 has 15 amino acids.

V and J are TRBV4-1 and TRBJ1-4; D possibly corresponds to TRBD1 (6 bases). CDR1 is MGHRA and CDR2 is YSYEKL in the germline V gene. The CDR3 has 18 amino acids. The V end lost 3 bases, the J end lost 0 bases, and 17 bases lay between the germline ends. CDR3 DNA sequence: TGCGCCAGCAGCCACGTGGGGGCGAAGACCGCAACTAATGAAAAACTGTTTTTT. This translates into CASSHVGAKTATNEKLFF.

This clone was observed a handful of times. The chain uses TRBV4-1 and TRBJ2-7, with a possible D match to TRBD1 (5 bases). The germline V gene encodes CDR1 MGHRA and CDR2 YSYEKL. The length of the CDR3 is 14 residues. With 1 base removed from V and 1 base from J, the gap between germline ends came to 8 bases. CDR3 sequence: CASSQAAGSYEQYF. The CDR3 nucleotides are TGCGCCAGCAGCCAAGCGGCAGGGTCCTACGAGCAGTACTTC.

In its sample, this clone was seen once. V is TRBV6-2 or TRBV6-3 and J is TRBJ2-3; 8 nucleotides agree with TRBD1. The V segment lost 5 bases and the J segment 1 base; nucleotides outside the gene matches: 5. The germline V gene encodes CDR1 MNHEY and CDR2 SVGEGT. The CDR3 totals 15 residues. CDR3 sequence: CASSPSGQGTDTQYF. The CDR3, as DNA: TGTGCCAGCAGTCCATCGGGACAGGGCACAGATACGCAGTATTTT.

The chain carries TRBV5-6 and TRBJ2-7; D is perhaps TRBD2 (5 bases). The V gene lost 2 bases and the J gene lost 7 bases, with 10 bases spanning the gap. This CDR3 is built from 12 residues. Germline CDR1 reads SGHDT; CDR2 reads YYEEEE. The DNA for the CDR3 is TGTGCCAGCAGCTTCGGGGTCGGGGAGCAGTACTTC. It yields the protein CASSFGVGEQYF.